The 13 T cell receptor beta chains listed next were all sequenced from one sample in a study of blood T cell repertoires in COVID-19 (dated by TCRdb to between 2020 and 2021). The library was generated by the immunoSEQ multiplex PCR assay. TCRdb took over this immuneACCESS table, retaining in-frame rearrangements with V and J assigned. Such tables are incomplete; in checked studies, under half of the missing clones stem from an unresolved V gene, and the remainder is unexplained. The sample data list 200,000 to 250,000 clones, and more than 75% of these were observed just once. The leading ten clones occupy under 2% of the sample. Sequenced input: peripheral blood. Every receptor here comes from a woman aged 60-75 years who had recovered from COVID-19.

The CDR3 here is CASTTTSGAYNEQFF. CDR3 coding DNA: TGTGCCAGCACCACGACTAGCGGGGCGTACAATGAGCAGTTCTTC. The chain joins TRBV27 to TRBJ2-1; 11 bases align to TRBD2. Per germline, CDR1 MNHEY and CDR2 SMNVEV (reference sequence). Germline trimming cut 7 bases from V and 4 bases from J; bases unmatched to any gene: 6. This CDR3 region has 15 residues.

The J gene is TRBJ2-3, the V gene TRBV2, with D perhaps matching TRBD1 (5 bases). This CDR3 is 16 amino acids long. The V and J ends lost 3 bases and 1 base respectively, with 14 bases between them. In germline, CDR1 is SNHLY, CDR2 FYNNEI. The CDR3 nucleotides read TGTGCCAGCAGTGATATCGGCAGGGTTGGCACAGATACGCAGTATTTT. Translating gives CASSDIGRVGTDTQYF.

V usage is TRBV9 and J usage is TRBJ2-7; TRBD1 aligns across 9 bases. The J segment lost 5 bases and the V segment lost 0 bases, leaving 12 bases of the junction unmatched. The CDR3 runs to 17 residues. Looked up from germline, CDR1 is SGDLS and CDR2 is YYNGEE. Written as DNA, the CDR3 is TGTGCCAGCAGCGTAGGCCAATTGGGGACAGGGTTCCACGAGCAGTACTTC. Its protein product is CASSVGQLGTGFHEQYF.

The gene calls are TRBV10-3 and TRBJ2-1; a possible D gene is TRBD2 (5 bases). CDR3 size: 15 residues. The germline V and J ends were trimmed by 4 bases and 0 bases, with 10 bases remaining between them. Per the germline V gene, CDR1 is ENHRY and CDR2 is SYGVKD. CDR3 sequence (DNA): TGTGCCATCAGTGGAGACGGAGGCTCCTACAATGAGCAGTTCTTC. Translated, it gives CAISGDGGSYNEQFF.

This clone was seen a few times. The rearrangement joins TRBV5-6 to TRBJ1-2; 10 nucleotides match TRBD1. Germline V CDR1 and CDR2: SGHDT, YYEEEE. The CDR3 runs to 13 residues. Germline trimming cut 2 bases from V and 6 bases from J; bases unmatched to any gene: 1. CDR3 DNA sequence: TGTGCCAGCAGCTTCGGGACAGGGGATGGCTACACCTTC. It codes for CASSFGTGDGYTF.

J is TRBJ2-3 and V is TRBV4-1; D remains unclear. Germline CDR1 MGHRA, CDR2 YSYEKL. The germline V and J ends were trimmed by 0 bases and 4 bases, with 14 bases remaining between them. The CDR3 is 16 residues long. The CDR3 region is CASSQDLYTGADTQYF. Here the CDR3 DNA reads TGCGCCAGCAGCCAAGACCTCTATACTGGAGCAGATACGCAGTATTTT.

This clone was picked up a small number of times. The chain carries TRBV4-1 and TRBJ2-6; 7 bases line up with TRBD2. CDR3 length equals 14 residues. Germline CDR1 MGHRA, CDR2 YSYEKL. The junction had 7 bases not matched to a gene; V was cut back by 7 bases and J by 7 bases. CDR3 nucleotide sequence: TGCGCCAGCACTGGACTAGGATCTGCCAACGTCCTGACTTTC. Its protein product is CASTGLGSANVLTF.

This clone was counted a single time. The chain joins TRBV6-5 to TRBJ2-7; tentative D call: TRBD1 (6 bases). Germline V CDR1 and CDR2: MNHEY, SVGAGI. The CDR3 length is 15 residues. V dropped 2 bases and J dropped 6 bases, with 17 bases sitting between them. The CDR3 DNA reads as TGTGCCAGCAGTTACACTGGACAGAACTGGGGCGAGCAGTACTTC. This gives the protein CASSYTGQNWGEQYF.

V usage is TRBV18 and J usage is TRBJ1-5; unclear D gene. Looked up from germline, CDR1 is KGHSH and CDR2 is LQKENI. The CDR3 contains 15 residues. V was clipped by 4 bases and J by 0 bases, with 10 bases between them. The CDR3, as DNA: TGTGCCAGCTCACAACAACAGCCTAGCAATCAGCCCCAGCATTTT. This encodes CASSQQQPSNQPQHF.

The V and J genes are TRBV5-6 and TRBJ1-2; D may be TRBD1 (6 bases). CDR1 is SGHDT, CDR2 YYEEEE, per germline. V lost 4 bases, J lost 8 bases, and 21 bases lay in between. The CDR3 consists of 15 residues. The CDR3, as DNA: TGTGCCAGCAGCCCCAGGGGTCGTAACGGGTTAGGCTACACCTTC. Amino acids: CASSPRGRNGLGYTF.

The V and J genes are TRBV9 and TRBJ2-2; 7 positions match TRBD1. With 0 bases clipped from V and 3 bases from J, the junction kept 5 bases outside the gene matches. Germline assignment: CDR1 SGDLS and CDR2 YYNGEE. The CDR3 is made up of 16 amino acids. The CDR3, as DNA: TGTGCCAGCAGCGTAGGAAACAGGGGCCACACCGGGGAGCTGTTTTTT. It specifies CASSVGNRGHTGELFF.

This chain uses TRBV19 with TRBJ2-1, with TRBD2 matching over 15 bases. The CDR3 runs 16 residues. The trim removed 4 bases at V and 2 bases at J, leaving 0 bases unmatched. CDR1 LNHDA and CDR2 SQIVND come from the germline V gene (reference sequence). The CDR3 region is CASSRTSGGAYNEQFF. The DNA of the CDR3 is TGTGCCAGTAGTAGGACTAGCGGGGGGGCCTACAATGAGCAGTTCTTC. Using reference TRBV19 and TRBJ2-1 for the parts outside the CDR3, the full variable domain is DGGITQSPKYLFRKEGQNVTLSCEQNLNHDAMYWYRQDPGQGLRLIYYSQIVNDFQKGDIAEGYSVSREKKESFPLTVTSAQKNPTAFYLCASSRTSGGAYNEQFFGPGTRLTVL.

The chain links TRBV19 to TRBJ2-5; the match to TRBD2 covers 7 bases. Trimming took 3 bases from V and 1 from J; bases not matched to a gene: 5. The CDR3 is made up of 15 amino acids. Germline CDR1 is LNHDA and CDR2 is SQIVND (reference sequence). CDR3 in DNA: TGTGCCAGTAGTATTTTAGGGAGGGGCCAAGAGACCCAGTACTTC. It is translated as CASSILGRGQETQYF.